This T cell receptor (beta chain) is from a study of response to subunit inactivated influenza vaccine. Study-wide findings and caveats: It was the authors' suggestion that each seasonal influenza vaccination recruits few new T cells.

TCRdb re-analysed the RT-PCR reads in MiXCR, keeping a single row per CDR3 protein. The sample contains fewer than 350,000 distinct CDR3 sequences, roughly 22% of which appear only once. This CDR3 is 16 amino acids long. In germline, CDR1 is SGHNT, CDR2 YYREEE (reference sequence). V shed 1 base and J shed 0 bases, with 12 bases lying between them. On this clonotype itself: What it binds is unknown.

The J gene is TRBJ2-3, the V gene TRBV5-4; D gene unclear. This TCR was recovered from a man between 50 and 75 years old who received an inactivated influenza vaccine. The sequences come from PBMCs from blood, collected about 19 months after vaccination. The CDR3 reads CASSLFGSASTDTQYF. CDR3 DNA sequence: TGTGCCAGCAGCTTGTTCGGCAGCGCTAGCACAGATACGCAGTATTTT.